This T cell receptor (beta chain) was sequenced in a study of vaccination and CD4 T cells after COVID-19. This clonotype was counted only a few times. Its antigen is not identified. Treatment indicated: approximately nine-day PBMC culture with coronavirus spike peptide pools or control peptides (ViraFEST assay). Following a culture period (approximately 11 days), negative selection was used to isolate CD4+ T cells. V gave up 6 bases and J gave up 4 bases, with 29 bases separating them. Germline CDR1 reads DFQATT; CDR2 reads SNEGSKA (reference sequence). CDR3 length: 18 amino acids. The Oncomine TCR Beta short-read assay sequenced DNA from cultured CD4+ T cells. Via MiXCR, TCRdb re-called the PCR reads, giving one row per CDR3 protein. Here the sample spans 6,500 to 9,000 distinct CDR3 sequences, around 62% being singletons.

The V gene is TRBV20-1, the J gene TRBJ2-3; a possible D gene is TRBD1 (6 bases). This TCR was recovered from a human donor who had recovered from COVID-19. Sequencing was done on a sample of CD4+ T cells from blood, cultured in vitro. CDR3 sequence reads: CSALRGSNRARRSDTQYF. CDR3 coding DNA: TGCAGTGCCCTAAGAGGCTCCAACAGGGCCAGGCGGTCAGATACGCAGTATTTT.